This is a list of T cell receptor beta chains from one sample in a study of blood T cells in healthy people across ages. Using its own MiXCR run on the 5' RACE reads, TCRdb lists one record per CDR3 protein. This table has about 1.4 million distinct CDR3 sequences, around 59% appearing once. Sequenced: blood. The receptors were sampled from a man aged 18 to 35 in good health. The CDR3 runs from the conserved cysteine through the conserved F or W. D genes are given only for firm matches. Size values are once, few and many counts, or a class for expanded clones, and some rows have none.

D: TRBD2
J: TRBJ2-7
V: TRBV5-1
size: many
DNA: TGTGCCAGCAGCGAGACTAGCGGGAGCTACGAGCAGTACTTC
CDR3: CASSETSGSYEQYF

D: NA
J: TRBJ1-5
V: TRBV6-2/TRBV6-3
size: NA
DNA: TGTGCCAGCAGTTACCCCTCCGGGTACGCAAATCAGCCCCAGCATTTT
CDR3: CASSYPSGYANQPQHF

D: TRBD1
J: TRBJ1-2
V: TRBV24-1
size: NA
DNA: TGTGCCACCAATACAGGGGACAATTCTGGCTACACCTTC
CDR3: CATNTGDNSGYTF

D: TRBD1
J: TRBJ1-2
V: TRBV29-1
size: NA
DNA: TGCAGCGTCGTCGTGACAGGGCGAACGTCTGTCTACACCTTC
CDR3: CSVVVTGRTSVYTF

D: NA
J: TRBJ2-2
V: TRBV5-1
size: NA
DNA: TGCGCCAGCAGCTTGGAGGCAGGACATAACACCGGGGAGCTGTTTTTT
CDR3: CASSLEAGHNTGELFF

D: NA
J: TRBJ2-1
V: TRBV29-1
size: NA
DNA: TGCAGCGTTGAAGATTTGGACGATGAGCAGTTCTTC
CDR3: CSVEDLDDEQFF

D: TRBD2
J: TRBJ2-5
V: TRBV2
size: NA
DNA: TGTGCCAGCAGTGGTCTAGCGGCGCAAGAGACCCAGTACTTC
CDR3: CASSGLAAQETQYF

D: TRBD1
J: TRBJ1-5
V: TRBV2
size: NA
DNA: TGTGCCAGCAGTAAGGGGACAGGGGCAGTTCAGCCCCAGCATTTT
CDR3: CASSKGTGAVQPQHF

D: NA
J: TRBJ2-7
V: TRBV7-9
size: few
DNA: TGTGCCAGCAGCCAAGTTGCAACAGCCTACGAGCAGTACTTC
CDR3: CASSQVATAYEQYF

D: NA
J: TRBJ2-7
V: TRBV27
size: NA
DNA: TGTGCCAGCAGTTTCCGGGAGAAAGGCTACGAGCAGTACTTC
CDR3: CASSFREKGYEQYF

D: TRBD2
J: TRBJ2-7
V: TRBV11-1
size: few
DNA: TGTGCCAGCAGCTCCGACTCGGGGGGAAACTACGAGCAGTACTTC
CDR3: CASSSDSGGNYEQYF

D: TRBD1
J: TRBJ1-2
V: TRBV14
size: NA
DNA: TGTGCCAGCAGCTTCGGACAGGGGAGAGGCGGCTACACCTTC
CDR3: CASSFGQGRGGYTF

D: TRBD2
J: TRBJ2-3
V: TRBV20-1
size: NA
DNA: TGCAGTGCTAGCCCTAGCGGACCAAGCACAGATACGCAGTATTTT
CDR3: CSASPSGPSTDTQYF

D: TRBD2
J: TRBJ2-1
V: TRBV29-1
size: few
DNA: TGCAGCGTTGGAGGGACTAGCGGGAGTAGCTCCTACAATGAGCAGTTCTTC
CDR3: CSVGGTSGSSSYNEQFF

D: TRBD1
J: TRBJ2-7
V: TRBV27
size: few
DNA: TGTGCCAGCAGCGAAACGACAGGGGGCTACGAGCAGTACTTC
CDR3: CASSETTGGYEQYF

D: NA
J: TRBJ2-5
V: TRBV6-6
size: few
DNA: TGTGCCAGCAGTTTACAGGTAGCTGAAGAGACCCAGTACTTC
CDR3: CASSLQVAEETQYF

D: TRBD1
J: TRBJ1-1
V: TRBV7-9
size: NA
DNA: TGTGCCAGCAACTACCACCCTGACAGGGGGAACACTGAAGCTTTCTTT
CDR3: CASNYHPDRGNTEAFF

D: TRBD1
J: TRBJ1-5
V: TRBV5-1
size: NA
DNA: TGCGCCAGCAGCTACGGACAGGGCGGTGGGCCCCAGCATTTT
CDR3: CASSYGQGGGPQHF